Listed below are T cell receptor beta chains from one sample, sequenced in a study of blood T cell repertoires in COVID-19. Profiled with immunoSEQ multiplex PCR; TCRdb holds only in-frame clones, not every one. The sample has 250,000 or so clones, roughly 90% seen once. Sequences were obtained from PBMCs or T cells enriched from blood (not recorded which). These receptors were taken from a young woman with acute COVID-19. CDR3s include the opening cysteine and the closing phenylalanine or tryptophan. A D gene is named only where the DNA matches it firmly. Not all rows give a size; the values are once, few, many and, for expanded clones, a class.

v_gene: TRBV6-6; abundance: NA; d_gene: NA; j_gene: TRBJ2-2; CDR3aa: CASGSTGELFF; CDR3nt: TGTGCCAGCGGGAGCACCGGGGAGCTGTTTTTT
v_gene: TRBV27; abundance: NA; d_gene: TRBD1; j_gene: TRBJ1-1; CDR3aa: CASSITGGGTEAFF; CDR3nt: TGTGCCAGCAGTATCACAGGGGGCGGCACTGAAGCTTTCTTT
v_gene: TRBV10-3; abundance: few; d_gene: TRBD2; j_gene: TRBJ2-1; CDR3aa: CAIGLAGGSNEQFF; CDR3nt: TGTGCCATCGGGCTAGCGGGGGGCTCGAATGAGCAGTTCTTC
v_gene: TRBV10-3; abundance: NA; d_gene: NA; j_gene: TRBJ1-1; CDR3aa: CAISETGLEAFF; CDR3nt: TGTGCCATCAGTGAGACAGGGCTTGAAGCTTTCTTT
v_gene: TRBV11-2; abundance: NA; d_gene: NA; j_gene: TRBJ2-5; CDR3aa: CASSLVEREGVDETQYF; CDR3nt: TGTGCCAGCAGCTTAGTAGAAAGAGAGGGAGTGGACGAGACCCAGTACTTC
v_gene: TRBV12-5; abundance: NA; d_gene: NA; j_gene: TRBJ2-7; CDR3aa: CASGFYIRAGEQYF; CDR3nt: TGTGCTAGTGGTTTTTACATCAGGGCTGGGGAGCAGTACTTC
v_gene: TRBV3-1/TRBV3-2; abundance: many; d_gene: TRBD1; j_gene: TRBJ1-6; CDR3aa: CASSQGTGGASPLHF; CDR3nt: TGTGCCAGCAGCCAAGGCACAGGGGGGGCTTCACCCCTCCACTTT
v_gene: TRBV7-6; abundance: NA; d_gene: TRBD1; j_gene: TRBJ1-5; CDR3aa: CASSSDRDQPQHF; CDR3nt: TGTGCCAGCAGCTCGGACAGGGATCAGCCCCAGCATTTT
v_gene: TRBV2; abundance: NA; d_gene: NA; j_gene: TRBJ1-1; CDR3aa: CASGAGLTEAFF; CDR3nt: TGTGCCAGTGGGGCAGGGCTAACTGAAGCTTTCTTT
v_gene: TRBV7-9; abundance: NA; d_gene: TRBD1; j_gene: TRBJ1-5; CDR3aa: CASSPTGGQWPQHF; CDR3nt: TGTGCCAGCAGCCCGACAGGGGGTCAATGGCCCCAGCATTTT